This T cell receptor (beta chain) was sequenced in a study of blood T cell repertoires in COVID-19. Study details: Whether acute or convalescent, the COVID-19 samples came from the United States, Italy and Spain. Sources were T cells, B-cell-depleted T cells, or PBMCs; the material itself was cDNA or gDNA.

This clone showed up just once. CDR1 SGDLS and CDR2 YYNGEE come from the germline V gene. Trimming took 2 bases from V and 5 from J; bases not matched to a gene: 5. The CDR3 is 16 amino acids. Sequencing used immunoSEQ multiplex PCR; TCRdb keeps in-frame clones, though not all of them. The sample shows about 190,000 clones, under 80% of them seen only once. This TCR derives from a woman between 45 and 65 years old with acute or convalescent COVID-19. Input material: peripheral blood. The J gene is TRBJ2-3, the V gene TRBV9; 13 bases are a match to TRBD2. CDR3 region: CASSVGLAGAGDTQYF. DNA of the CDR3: TGTGCCAGCAGCGTTGGACTAGCGGGAGCTGGAGATACGCAGTATTTT.